The rows below give T cell receptor beta chains drawn from one sample of a study of blood T cell repertoires in COVID-19. Libraries were prepared by immunoSEQ multiplex PCR; TCRdb keeps only in-frame clonotypes and omits some of them. The sample yields 150,000 to 200,000 clones, about 80% seen once. Sequences were obtained from PBMCs or T cells enriched from blood (not recorded which). The receptors here all came from a man aged 55 to 70 who had been exposed to COVID-19. Both conserved end residues are part of each CDR3. The D gene is left open where the match is weak.

V gene | D gene | CDR3 length | CDR3 protein
TRBV30 | - | 13 | CAWSVGGHTEAFF
TRBV6-5 | - | 15 | CASIIGAGRNQPQHF
TRBV7-8 | TRBD1 | 15 | CASSLEQGAYTEAFF
TRBV2 | - | 13 | CASSRQTNQPQHF
TRBV6-5 | - | 11 | CASTRAGEQYF
TRBV28 | - | 13 | CASSVPRGFSAFF
TRBV7-9 | - | 14 | CASSPSASTDTQYF
TRBV29-1 | - | 15 | CSVSLGGRVEEKLFF
TRBV28 | - | 16 | CASSLTAGSRADTQYF
TRBV19 | TRBD1 | 14 | CASSIRDRGSQQYF
TRBV3-1/TRBV3-2 | - | 14 | CASSQVSAYETQYF
TRBV5-8 | - | 15 | CASSLGDRFNQPQHF
TRBV5-1 | - | 19 | CATRRGQSAASFSGNTIYF
TRBV27 | - | 14 | CASSRGSSYNEQFF
TRBV7-3 | TRBD2 | 16 | CASSLGGSPSYNEQFF
TRBV29-1 | TRBD1 | 11 | CSVTGGYGYTF
TRBV5-1 | - | 15 | CASRRRGTSYNEQFF
TRBV9 | - | 17 | CASSVLSSGRRASTQYF
TRBV6-6 | TRBD2 | 16 | CASSYDSETSGREQFF
TRBV19 | - | 17 | CASRPILRQKRGSPLHF
TRBV28 | TRBD1 | 12 | CASRDRVGEQYF
TRBV3-1/TRBV3-2 | - | 13 | CASSQAGAPEAFF
TRBV11-3 | TRBD1 | 13 | CASSFDRGFEQYF
TRBV11-3 | - | 13 | CASSQGGANTIYF
TRBV5-1 | TRBD2 | 16 | CASSFGGDTRPYEQYF
TRBV11-3 | - | 14 | CASSLEAGVATIYF
TRBV29-1 | - | 13 | CSVKGFDTDTQYF
TRBV10-1 | TRBD2 | 17 | CASSGGLAGFSYNEQFF
TRBV28 | TRBD2 | 16 | CASRLAPGGATGEQFF
TRBV10-3 | TRBD1 | 14 | CAISGDREAYEQYF
TRBV5-1 | TRBD2 | 15 | CASSLEGGSADTQYF
TRBV14 | TRBD1 | 16 | CASSPGQGPPQETQYF
TRBV5-4 | TRBD1 | 15 | CASSLGQGRNQPQHF
TRBV6-2/TRBV6-3 | - | 15 | CASSYGQALNQPQHF
TRBV3-1/TRBV3-2 | TRBD2 | 15 | CASSHNGLARQTQYF
TRBV19 | - | 14 | CASSIGAHSGEQFF
TRBV11-3 | - | 16 | CASSFQSLGSTDTQYF
TRBV7-2 | TRBD2 | 15 | CASSPIGLVGDTQYF
TRBV15 | - | 12 | CATSTRQETQYF
TRBV3-1/TRBV3-2 | - | 14 | CASSRTTRTYEQYF
TRBV2 | TRBD2 | 16 | CASSERASGSYNEQFF
TRBV24-1 | - | 16 | CATSDFRREGSEKLFF
TRBV29-1 | TRBD1 | 12 | CSAGQGQETQYF
TRBV30 | TRBD1 | 13 | CAWNRDRGAKYTF
TRBV7-6 | - | 15 | CASSYSTPGRDTQYF
TRBV5-1 | - | 13 | CASSLGTPEKLFF
TRBV18 | - | 15 | CASSPENRRNTEAFF
TRBV9 | TRBD1 | 16 | CASSSSPGQATDTQYF
TRBV5-4 | TRBD2 | 14 | CASSVPGLAGEQYF
TRBV19 | TRBD1 | 15 | CASRPGGRSNQPQHF
TRBV5-6 | TRBD2 | 15 | CASSFLSSGRTEQYF
TRBV18 | TRBD1 | 15 | CASSSRDRGNEKLFF
TRBV13 | - | 16 | CASSPPSLGGQETQYF